The 7 T cell receptor beta chains below come from one sample, sequenced in a study of human T cells and chemical hapten exposure. TCRdb analysed the RACE reads with MiXCR anew, one entry per CDR3 protein. The profile shows some 93,000 distinct CDR3 sequences, just under 9% of them singletons. Specified time point: healthy volunteer bleed at 2 weeks. Blood, whole and unfractionated, served as the source for total RNA extraction. The sequencing input was whole blood. These TCRs come from a female donor in good health. Some clones in this sample may be carry-over from other donors' samples.

This clonotype has more than one count but fewer than ten. This chain connects TRBV29-1 to TRBJ1-6; TRBD1 matches 11 bases. V was pared by 6 bases and J by 9 bases, with 7 bases of the junction left unmatched. CDR1 and CDR2 (germline): SQVTM, ANQGSEA. The CDR3 spans 14 residues. As DNA, the CDR3 is TGCAGCGTGAGAACCGGGACAGGGGGTTCACCCCTCCACTTT. The encoded protein is CSVRTGTGGSPLHF.

This clonotype was counted a few times. The chain recombines TRBV29-1 with TRBJ2-7; 9 bases agree with TRBD1. This CDR3 has 13 amino acids. V gave up 7 bases and J gave up 7 bases; unmatched junction bases: 11. Per the germline V gene, CDR1 is SQVTM and CDR2 is ANQGSEA. CDR3 protein: CSAVQGALQEQYF. CDR3 in DNA: TGCAGCGCCGTACAGGGGGCCCTTCAGGAGCAGTACTTC.

This clonotype occurred a few times. V usage is TRBV7-3 and J usage is TRBJ2-3, with 8 positions matching TRBD2. The trim removed 5 bases at V and 8 bases at J, leaving 9 bases unmatched. The CDR3 has 14 amino acids. Germline V gene data show CDR1 as SGHTA and CDR2 as FQGTGA. CDR3 sequence: CASSPSGGSFTQYF. CDR3 coding DNA: TGTGCCAGCAGCCCAAGCGGGGGAAGTTTTACGCAGTATTTT.

This clonotype was counted only a few times. The CDR3 here is CASSQDPRSYEQYF. CDR3 nucleotide sequence: TGTGCCAGCAGCCAAGATCCTAGAAGCTACGAGCAGTACTTC. The rearrangement joins TRBV3-1 to TRBJ2-7, with D hard to call. Germline CDR1 reads LGHDT; CDR2 reads YNNKEL (reference sequence). The CDR3 is 14 amino acids. V was pared by 0 bases and J by 3 bases, with 9 bases between.

This clonotype has at least ten counts. CDR3 loop: CASSLEINEQFF. In DNA form, the CDR3 reads TGTGCCAGCAGCTTAGAGATCAATGAGCAGTTCTTC. The chain is built from TRBV7-9 and TRBJ2-1; no clear D gene. Germline-derived CDR1 and CDR2 are SEHNR and FQNEAQ (reference sequence). The CDR3 runs 12 residues. Trimming pared 1 base from V and 6 bases from J, leaving 4 bases between.

This clonotype was found a few times. V gene TRBV18 combines with J gene TRBJ2-1; D not resolved. Germline CDR1 is KGHSH and CDR2 is LQKENI. V was cut by 6 bases and J by 7 bases, with 19 bases left in between. The CDR3 is 15 amino acids. CDR3 sequence (DNA): TGTGCCAGCTCCCCTCGCCCGAGAGGCCCAAATGAGCAGTTCTTC. Its translation: CASSPRPRGPNEQFF.

This chain joins TRBV2 and TRBJ2-5; D may be TRBD1 or TRBD2 (5 bases each). V was clipped by 8 bases and J by 5 bases, with 21 bases between them. The germline CDR1 and CDR2 sequences are SNHLY and FYNNEI. This CDR3 is built from 15 residues. CDR3: CASLIRDASIETQYF. The CDR3 DNA reads TGTGCCAGCTTAATTCGGGACGCTTCAATTGAGACCCAGTACTTC.